The entry below describes one T cell receptor (beta chain). Its cognate antigen is unknown. The CDR3 contains 15 residues. The V gene's germline CDR1 is LGHNA and CDR2 YSLEER. J gave up 12 bases and V 0 bases, and 11 bases lay outside the gene matches. The data were produced by immunoSEQ multiplex PCR, yet TCRdb's version contains in-frame clones alone and is incomplete. Seen here are hundreds of thousands of clones, roughly 90% observed once, and the top ten hold 1.5%. The sample originates from a study of Ad26.COV2.S vaccination and SARS-CoV-2 variants. Whole-study context: Donor got 5x10^10 or 1x10^11 viral particles of Ad26.COV2.S.

Study outcomes and limitations: In TCR breadth and depth analyses, total T cell responses may have been underestimated.

Treatment denoted: roughly 19 received Ad26.COV2.S at low or high dose, single or two shots; 5 received placebo; per-sample allocation not given. Sampling happened 63 days after the first vaccine or placebo injection. Donation came from an adult in Boston who was aged 18-55 years. This TCR derives from a person between 18 and 60 years old who received the Ad26.COV2.S COVID-19 vaccine or a placebo. The chain uses TRBV4-3 and TRBJ2-1, with 7 bases lining up with TRBD1. This sample comprised peripheral blood, obtained in a trial of Ad26.COV2.S vaccine versus placebo. As DNA, the CDR3 is TGCGCCAGCAGCCAAGATACTGTAGGGGGCGCGTGGCAGTTCTTC. Its translation is CASSQDTVGGAWQFF.